Listed below are T cell receptor beta chains from one sample, sequenced in a study of low-dose radiotherapy and immunotherapy resistance in tumors. Via MiXCR, TCRdb re-called the reads, giving one row per CDR3 protein. The sample contains tens of thousands of distinct CDR3 sequences, around 32% of which appear only once. The material sequenced was PBMCs, taken before treatment. The source of these receptors is a female donor with ovarian cancer. The CDR3 runs from the conserved cysteine through the conserved F or W. The D gene is left open where the match is weak. Some rows have no size entry. The others give once, few or many, or a class for an expanded clone.

abundance	v_gene	j_gene	d_gene	CDR3aa	CDR3nt
many	TRBV6-6	TRBJ2-4	.	CASRIAKNIQYF	TGTGCCAGCAGAATAGCCAAAAACATTCAGTACTTC
few	TRBV2	TRBJ2-2	.	CASSRDTGELFF	TGTGCCAGCAGCAGGGACACCGGGGAGCTGTTTTTT
many	TRBV19	TRBJ1-1	.	CASSIRGSLNTEAFF	TGTGCCAGTAGTATTCGAGGTTCGTTGAACACTGAAGCTTTCTTT
many	TRBV7-2	TRBJ1-3	TRBD1	CASSLAGSYGTGAGNTIYF	TGTGCCAGCAGCTTAGCGGGATCCTATGGGACAGGGGCTGGAAACACCATATATTTT
many	TRBV4-2	TRBJ2-1	TRBD2	CASSPGGTSGYNEQFF	TGTGCCAGCAGCCCCGGTGGAACTAGCGGTTACAATGAGCAGTTCTTC
many	TRBV4-3	TRBJ2-1	.	CASSPSSMNREYNEQFF	TGCGCCAGCAGCCCGTCTTCGATGAACAGAGAATACAATGAGCAGTTCTTC
few	TRBV30	TRBJ1-1	TRBD1	CAWSLDRGTEAFF	TGTGCCTGGAGTCTGGACAGGGGCACTGAAGCTTTCTTT
.	TRBV12-3/TRBV12-4	TRBJ2-7	.	CASSTQGHSHEQYF	TGTGCCAGCAGTACACAGGGTCACTCCCACGAGCAGTACTTC
many	TRBV28	TRBJ2-4	.	CASRGPRAGKNIQYF	TGTGCCAGCAGGGGTCCCCGGGCTGGCAAAAACATTCAGTACTTC
.	TRBV4-3	TRBJ2-1	.	CASSQEASISYNEQFF	TGCGCCAGCAGCCAAGAGGCCTCGATTTCCTACAATGAGCAGTTCTTC
many	TRBV7-3	TRBJ2-1	.	CASSLTLGVSYNEQFF	TGTGCCAGCAGCTTAACGTTAGGGGTTTCCTACAATGAGCAGTTCTTC
many	TRBV16	TRBJ2-4	.	CASSHPELAKNIQYF	TGTGCCAGCAGCCATCCGGAATTAGCCAAAAACATTCAGTACTTC
.	TRBV5-6	TRBJ1-2	.	CASSRRTAFNYGYTF	TGTGCCAGCAGCCGGCGGACAGCCTTTAACTATGGCTACACCTTC
many	TRBV30	TRBJ2-1	TRBD2	CAVESGNRNEQFF	TGTGCCGTAGAGAGCGGGAATCGGAATGAGCAGTTCTTC
few	TRBV12-5	TRBJ2-1	.	CASGLLVPTNEQFF	TGTGCTAGTGGTTTGCTAGTACCCACCAATGAGCAGTTCTTC
once	TRBV29-1	TRBJ2-3	TRBD2	CSVSPRLQQRGGETDTQYF	TGCAGCGTGAGCCCCCGATTGCAGCAGCGGGGGGGCGAGACAGATACGCAGTATTTT
.	TRBV7-9	TRBJ2-3	TRBD2	CASSFRTSADTQYF	TGTGCCAGCAGCTTCAGGACTAGCGCGGATACGCAGTATTTT
few	TRBV5-1	TRBJ1-1	TRBD1	CASSSETGVNTEAFF	TGCGCCAGCAGCTCTGAGACAGGGGTGAACACTGAAGCTTTCTTT
.	TRBV6-4	TRBJ2-2	TRBD2	CASSRTSGGSNTGELFF	TGTGCCAGCAGTAGGACTAGCGGGGGCTCGAACACCGGGGAGCTGTTTTTT
.	TRBV20-1	TRBJ2-3	.	CSARLDTQYF	TGCAGTGCTAGGCTGGATACGCAGTATTTT
many	TRBV3-1	TRBJ1-5	.	CASSQGSKLGNQPQHF	TGTGCCAGCAGCCAAGGGTCCAAGCTGGGAAATCAGCCCCAGCATTTT
many	TRBV6-6	TRBJ1-6	.	CASSANRVSYNSPLHF	TGTGCCAGCAGTGCAAACAGGGTATCCTATAATTCACCCCTCCACTTT
many	TRBV19	TRBJ1-1	TRBD1	CASSPASYLSRTGEKVTEAFF	TGTGCCAGTAGTCCAGCCTCCTACCTATCCAGGACAGGGGAAAAGGTCACTGAAGCTTTCTTT
many	TRBV7-9	TRBJ1-1	TRBD1	CASSLEGTGNGAFF	TGTGCCAGCAGCCTAGAAGGGACAGGGAACGGCGCTTTCTTT
many	TRBV19	TRBJ1-1	.	CASSIRQKTGNTEAFF	TGTGCCAGTAGTATACGGCAGAAAACCGGGAACACTGAAGCTTTCTTT
.	TRBV28	TRBJ2-7	.	CASSLYSYEQYF	TGTGCCAGCAGCCTATACAGCTACGAGCAGTACTTC
many	TRBV28	TRBJ2-5	.	CASSTARGPYFQETQYF	TGTGCCAGCAGTACTGCTAGGGGCCCCTATTTCCAAGAGACCCAGTACTTC
few	TRBV18	TRBJ2-3	.	CASSPSGRPSTDTQYF	TGTGCCAGCTCACCGTCAGGGCGGCCCAGCACAGATACGCAGTATTTT
many	TRBV6-5	TRBJ2-2	TRBD1	CASRTGTGSTGELFF	TGTGCCAGCAGAACCGGGACAGGGAGCACCGGGGAGCTGTTTTTT
.	TRBV5-1	TRBJ2-5	.	CASSTYRDVSRQETQYF	TGCGCCAGCAGCACCTACCGGGACGTCAGTCGTCAAGAGACCCAGTACTTC
many	TRBV20-1	TRBJ2-5	.	CSARNLGQLQETQYF	TGCAGTGCTAGAAATCTTGGACAGTTACAAGAGACCCAGTACTTC
many	TRBV5-4	TRBJ2-5	TRBD2	CASSPRNSGRGRTQYF	TGTGCCAGCAGCCCCCGGAATAGCGGGAGAGGGAGGACCCAGTACTTC
many	TRBV5-1	TRBJ1-2	.	CASSQEGSGYGYTF	TGCGCCAGCAGCCAGGAGGGGAGTGGATATGGCTACACCTTC
many	TRBV30	TRBJ1-1	.	CAWSVGRITEAFF	TGTGCCTGGAGTGTTGGGAGAATTACTGAAGCTTTCTTT
many	TRBV3-1	TRBJ1-1	.	CASSQVGGNTEAFF	TGTGCCAGCAGCCAAGTAGGGGGGAACACTGAAGCTTTCTTT
many	TRBV2	TRBJ2-3	TRBD1	CARTGVDTDTQYF	TGTGCCAGGACAGGGGTAGACACAGATACGCAGTATTTT
many	TRBV28	TRBJ2-7	.	CASSAGPYEQYF	TGTGCCAGCAGTGCGGGACCCTACGAGCAGTACTTC
many	TRBV20-1	TRBJ2-7	TRBD2	CSARGLAGYEQYF	TGCAGTGCTAGGGGACTAGCGGGCTACGAGCAGTACTTC
few	TRBV5-1	TRBJ2-3	TRBD2	CASRRLAGVYDTQYF	TGCGCCAGCAGAAGACTAGCGGGAGTCTACGATACGCAGTATTTT
many	TRBV7-6	TRBJ2-3	.	CASRPQLADTQYF	TGTGCCAGCAGGCCTCAACTTGCAGATACGCAGTATTTT
many	TRBV6-6	TRBJ2-7	TRBD1	CATSQTGYEQYF	TGTGCCACCTCCCAGACAGGGTACGAGCAGTACTTC